These T cell receptor beta chains were read from a single sample in a study of graft-versus-host responses after intestinal transplantation. What these receptors recognize is not known. Sequenced by immunoSEQ multiplex PCR; TCRdb stores in-frame clones only, minus some. The data contain more than 90,000 clones, over 80% of them singletons. The specimen was unstimulated CD8+ T cells sorted from spleen or lymph node cells, collected before intestinal transplant. The receptor set was obtained from a human donor who received an intestinal transplant. CDR3s include the opening cysteine and the closing phenylalanine or tryptophan. A D gene is named only where the DNA matches it firmly. The size entry is marked missing in some rows and otherwise reads once, few, many or a size class.

v_gene: TRBV7-9; d_gene: -; abundance: -; j_gene: TRBJ2-5; CDR3aa: CASSLGSAQETQYF; CDR3nt: TGTGCCAGCAGCTTAGGGAGCGCCCAAGAGACCCAGTACTTC
v_gene: TRBV28; d_gene: TRBD1; abundance: -; j_gene: TRBJ2-6; CDR3aa: CASSGQGSGANVLTF; CDR3nt: TGTGCCAGCAGCGGACAGGGCTCTGGGGCCAACGTCCTGACTTTC
v_gene: TRBV5-1; d_gene: TRBD2; abundance: -; j_gene: TRBJ2-5; CDR3aa: CASSLLLLASVRETQYF; CDR3nt: TGCGCCAGCAGCTTGCTATTACTAGCGTCGGTAAGGGAGACCCAGTACTTC
v_gene: TRBV7-8; d_gene: -; abundance: -; j_gene: TRBJ2-7; CDR3aa: CASSLVEGVYEQYF; CDR3nt: TGTGCCAGCAGCTTAGTAGAGGGGGTCTACGAGCAGTACTTC
v_gene: TRBV4-1; d_gene: -; abundance: -; j_gene: TRBJ1-2; CDR3aa: CASSPKNFQGATNYGYTF; CDR3nt: TGCGCCAGCAGCCCCAAGAACTTTCAGGGTGCTACTAACTATGGCTACACCTTC
v_gene: TRBV28; d_gene: TRBD1; abundance: -; j_gene: TRBJ2-5; CDR3aa: CASSPPRTGETQYF; CDR3nt: TGTGCCAGCAGTCCTCCCCGGACAGGCGAGACCCAGTACTTC
v_gene: TRBV6-5; d_gene: -; abundance: -; j_gene: TRBJ2-3; CDR3aa: CASSYRRDIGTDTQYF; CDR3nt: TGTGCCAGCAGTTACCGCCGGGACATCGGGACAGATACGCAGTATTTT
v_gene: TRBV19; d_gene: TRBD1; abundance: -; j_gene: TRBJ1-3; CDR3aa: CASSIGIDRGSGNTIYF; CDR3nt: TGTGCCAGTAGTATCGGAATTGACAGGGGCTCTGGAAACACCATATATTTT
v_gene: TRBV4-2; d_gene: -; abundance: -; j_gene: TRBJ1-1; CDR3aa: CASSQADTMNTEAFF; CDR3nt: TGTGCCAGCAGCCAAGCGGACACCATGAACACTGAAGCTTTCTTT
v_gene: TRBV2; d_gene: TRBD2; abundance: -; j_gene: TRBJ2-1; CDR3aa: CASRKETSGYNEQFF; CDR3nt: TGTGCCAGCAGAAAGGAGACTAGCGGCTACAATGAGCAGTTCTTC
v_gene: TRBV2; d_gene: TRBD2; abundance: -; j_gene: TRBJ2-5; CDR3aa: CASSDGGEETQYF; CDR3nt: TGTGCCAGCAGTGATGGGGGGGAGGAGACCCAGTACTTC
v_gene: TRBV7-6; d_gene: TRBD2; abundance: -; j_gene: TRBJ2-1; CDR3aa: CASSLGLATSYNEQFF; CDR3nt: TGTGCCAGCAGCTTGGGACTAGCGACCTCCTACAATGAGCAGTTCTTC
v_gene: TRBV9; d_gene: -; abundance: -; j_gene: TRBJ2-3; CDR3aa: CASRSGSTDTQYF; CDR3nt: TGTGCCAGCCGGAGCGGCAGCACAGATACGCAGTATTTT
v_gene: TRBV15; d_gene: -; abundance: -; j_gene: TRBJ2-7; CDR3aa: CATSREGQSSYEQYF; CDR3nt: TGTGCCACCAGCAGGGAGGGACAGAGCTCCTACGAGCAGTACTTC
v_gene: TRBV19; d_gene: -; abundance: -; j_gene: TRBJ1-1; CDR3aa: CASREQNTEAFF; CDR3nt: TGTGCCAGTAGAGAACAGAACACTGAAGCTTTCTTT
v_gene: TRBV4-2; d_gene: -; abundance: -; j_gene: TRBJ2-7; CDR3aa: CASSQEQGYEQYF; CDR3nt: TGTGCCAGCAGCCAAGAACAGGGCTACGAGCAGTACTTC
v_gene: TRBV4-1; d_gene: TRBD1; abundance: -; j_gene: TRBJ2-3; CDR3aa: CASSLGQGGVTDTQYF; CDR3nt: TGCGCCAGCAGCCTCGGACAGGGTGGGGTCACAGATACGCAGTATTTT
v_gene: TRBV19; d_gene: -; abundance: -; j_gene: TRBJ2-7; CDR3aa: CASSPLGGRNEQYF; CDR3nt: TGTGCCAGTAGCCCCCTGGGAGGTCGGAACGAGCAGTACTTC
v_gene: TRBV9; d_gene: -; abundance: -; j_gene: TRBJ2-1; CDR3aa: CASSVAGQNSNEQFF; CDR3nt: TGTGCCAGCAGCGTAGCCGGACAGAACTCCAATGAGCAGTTCTTC
v_gene: TRBV11-2; d_gene: -; abundance: -; j_gene: TRBJ1-6; CDR3aa: CASSSLTAWTDNSPLHF; CDR3nt: TGTGCCAGCAGTTCACTCACCGCTTGGACAGACAATTCACCCCTCCACTTT
v_gene: TRBV18; d_gene: TRBD2; abundance: -; j_gene: TRBJ2-7; CDR3aa: CASSPIGLGDYEQYF; CDR3nt: TGTGCCAGCTCACCGATCGGACTAGGGGACTACGAGCAGTACTTC
v_gene: TRBV7-9; d_gene: TRBD2; abundance: -; j_gene: TRBJ2-1; CDR3aa: CASAYQGLALSYNEQFF; CDR3nt: TGTGCCAGCGCGTACCAGGGACTAGCGCTATCCTACAATGAGCAGTTCTTC
v_gene: TRBV13; d_gene: TRBD1; abundance: -; j_gene: TRBJ1-4; CDR3aa: CASSGETGENEKLFF; CDR3nt: TGTGCCAGCAGCGGAGAGACAGGGGAAAATGAAAAACTGTTTTTT
v_gene: TRBV11-2; d_gene: TRBD1; abundance: once; j_gene: TRBJ1-2; CDR3aa: CASSLGTANGYTF; CDR3nt: TGTGCCAGCAGCTTGGGGACAGCCAATGGCTACACCTTC
v_gene: TRBV27; d_gene: TRBD1; abundance: -; j_gene: TRBJ2-7; CDR3aa: CASSLSGTAYEQYF; CDR3nt: TGTGCCAGCAGTTTATCAGGGACAGCCTACGAGCAGTACTTC
v_gene: TRBV29-1; d_gene: -; abundance: -; j_gene: TRBJ2-1; CDR3aa: CSVERGAWGEQFF; CDR3nt: TGCAGCGTTGAACGGGGGGCGTGGGGTGAGCAGTTCTTC
v_gene: TRBV1; d_gene: -; abundance: -; j_gene: TRBJ2-5; CDR3aa: CTSNFSGILQETQYF; CDR3nt: TGCACCAGCAATTTTTCGGGGATATTACAAGAGACCCAGTACTTC
v_gene: TRBV19; d_gene: -; abundance: once; j_gene: TRBJ2-7; CDR3aa: CASSIDGSAYEQYF; CDR3nt: TGTGCCAGTAGTATAGATGGTAGCGCCTACGAGCAGTACTTC
v_gene: TRBV7-6; d_gene: -; abundance: few; j_gene: TRBJ2-7; CDR3aa: CASSPGRTYEQYF; CDR3nt: TGTGCCAGCAGCCCCGGTAGGACTTACGAGCAGTACTTC
v_gene: TRBV30; d_gene: TRBD1; abundance: -; j_gene: TRBJ2-6; CDR3aa: CAWSSTWVKRGQGEFYGANVLTF; CDR3nt: TGTGCCTGGAGCTCGACTTGGGTCAAACGAGGACAGGGGGAGTTTTATGGGGCCAACGTCCTGACTTTC
v_gene: TRBV7-9; d_gene: TRBD1; abundance: -; j_gene: TRBJ1-6; CDR3aa: CASSLVGQGGSPLHF; CDR3nt: TGTGCCAGCAGTTTAGTGGGACAGGGCGGCTCACCCCTCCACTTT
v_gene: TRBV27; d_gene: TRBD2; abundance: -; j_gene: TRBJ2-3; CDR3aa: CASSSNYKGLAGTDTQYF; CDR3nt: TGTGCCAGCAGTTCCAATTACAAGGGACTAGCGGGGACCGATACGCAGTATTTT
v_gene: TRBV13; d_gene: -; abundance: -; j_gene: TRBJ2-3; CDR3aa: CASSQQSHTDTQYF; CDR3nt: TGTGCCAGCAGTCAACAATCCCACACAGATACGCAGTATTTT
v_gene: TRBV2; d_gene: TRBD2; abundance: -; j_gene: TRBJ2-7; CDR3aa: CASSSSGDSYEQYF; CDR3nt: TGTGCCAGCAGTAGTAGCGGGGACTCCTACGAGCAGTACTTC
v_gene: TRBV19; d_gene: -; abundance: -; j_gene: TRBJ2-1; CDR3aa: CASSISFNEQFF; CDR3nt: TGTGCCAGTAGTATTTCCTTCAATGAGCAGTTCTTC